The present entry profiles one T cell receptor (beta chain) with its context. Its antigen remains unidentified. Individual cDNA molecules each carried unique molecular identifiers attached by the library. Study processing details: The number of TCRs in each sample had a median of approximately 95,000 and spanned roughly 23,224 to 750,000. TCRdb used MiXCR to reprocess the RACE reads, holding one entry per CDR3 protein. None of the V and J calls come from the authors' own analysis; TCRdb made them. The sample has approximately 50,000 distinct CDR3 sequences; 9.5% to 10% are singletons. This sample stems from a study of human T cells and chemical hapten exposure. Background on the study: A 2 cm by 2 cm inner upper arm patch received 2% DPC for sensitization.

Germline assignment: CDR1 SEHNR and CDR2 FQNEAQ (reference sequence). This CDR3 is 14 amino acids long. Deletions cut 1 base from V and 3 bases from J, with 8 bases between. The time point: pre-sensitization, week 0. Stated treatment: therapeutic diphenylcyclopropenone sensitization with weekly scalp DPC. Unfractionated whole blood yielded the extracted total RNA. The study, taken as a whole, reports: All donors were alopecia patients, so their immunity may differ from that of healthy people.

The chain carries TRBV7-9 and TRBJ2-3; D is perhaps TRBD2 (5 bases). The clonotype originates from a woman in her twenties or thirties with alopecia areata. Some clones in this sample may be carry-over from other donors' samples. This material consisted of whole blood, taken in connection with sensitization to the hapten diphenylcyclopropenone (DPC). CDR3 in DNA: TGTGCCAGCAGCTTAGGCGGGTATACAGATACGCAGTATTTT. The encoded protein is CASSLGGYTDTQYF.